This TCR beta chain is drawn from a study of regulatory T cells in long-lasting Graves disease. In building TCR beta libraries, iRepertoire HTBI primers were used together with Arm-PCR of CDR3 regions. TCRdb independently ran MiXCR on the multiplex PCR reads; one entry per CDR3 protein. This sample has around 330,000 distinct CDR3 sequences, with 15% to 20% found just once. This clonotype was observed many times. V was clipped by 3 bases and J by 2 bases; unmatched bases: 9. Germline V CDR1 and CDR2: KGHSH, LQKENI. This CDR3 is 17 amino acids long. Time point in this sample: newly diagnosed GD, antithyroid drugs for less than 3 months. Construction of the TCR library relied on RNA isolated from PBMCs.

The sample here was peripheral blood mononuclear cells (PBMCs), taken at new diagnosis, from a patient treated with antithyroid drugs. V usage is TRBV18 and J usage is TRBJ2-3; the match to TRBD2 covers 9 bases. The TCR sequence derives from a female donor with Graves disease. CDR3 region: CASSPVFGTSLTDTQYF. The CDR3 DNA reads as TGTGCCAGCTCACCCGTATTCGGGACTAGCCTCACAGATACGCAGTATTTT.